This T cell receptor beta chain was captured by sequencing in a study of blood T cell repertoires in COVID-19. The CDR3 is 14 residues long. Trimming took 2 bases from V and 6 from J; bases not matched to a gene: 6. From germline, CDR1 is SGHTA and CDR2 FQGNSA. The repertoire was sequenced with immunoSEQ multiplex PCR; TCRdb's copy has only in-frame clones and lacks some. The sample consists of fewer than 150,000 clones, about 83% of them appearing once. Material: peripheral blood. The gene calls are TRBV7-2 and TRBJ1-2; 7 bases are a match to TRBD1. The TCR sequence derives from a man in his sixties or seventies with acute or convalescent COVID-19. This CDR3 is CASSLMEGANGYTF. CDR3 coding DNA: TGTGCCAGCAGCTTAATGGAGGGGGCGAATGGCTACACCTTC.